This T cell receptor beta chain comes out of a study of T cell changes during pregnancy in multiple sclerosis. The germline V and J ends were trimmed by 4 bases and 1 base, with 10 bases remaining between them. The CDR3 spans 14 residues. Per germline, CDR1 SGHTA and CDR2 FQGNSA. Produced via immunoSEQ multiplex PCR; TCRdb's table is partial and in-frame only. The repertoire holds roughly 79,000 clones, with over 85% as singletons. The chain has TRBV7-2 and TRBJ1-2; a weak D match, TRBD1 (5 bases). The specimen was peripheral blood, collected in the second trimester of pregnancy. The sequence was collected from a female donor in good health, enrolled as a control in a pregnancy study. The CDR3 DNA follows: TGTGCCAGCAGCTCAGACAGTTTTAACTATGGCTACACCTTC. Its translation is CASSSDSFNYGYTF. The full variable domain, in which reference TRBV7-2 and TRBJ1-2 provide the parts outside the CDR3, is GAGVSQSPSNKVTEKGKDVELRCDPISGHTALYWYRQSLGQGLEFLIYFQGNSAPDKSGLPSDRFSAERTGGSVSTLTIQRTQQEDSAVYLCASSSDSFNYGYTFGSGTRLTVV.